This entry describes one T cell receptor beta chain. This entry comes from a study of Graves' ophthalmopathy and Graves' hyperthyroidism. The study amplified TCR beta CDR3 regions using RNA transcripts. First-round RT-PCR with HTBI primers preceded a second-round multiplex PCR. TCRdb ran MiXCR on the multiplex PCR reads and lists one entry per CDR3 protein. The sample has around 1,000,000 distinct CDR3 sequences, roughly two fifths seen once; the top ten hold 11%. This CDR3 comprises 14 residues. From germline, CDR1 is SGDLS and CDR2 YYNGEE. Trimming removed 8 bases from V and 1 base from J, with 16 bases in between.

The TCR comes from an adult man with Graves' hyperthyroidism. This chain connects TRBV9 to TRBJ2-7; a possible D gene is TRBD1 (6 bases). Sequenced: peripheral blood or thyroid tissue (not recorded which). The CDR3 spells CARRGQITSYEQYF. In DNA form, the CDR3 reads TGTGCCAGACGCGGACAGATAACTTCCTACGAGCAGTACTTC.